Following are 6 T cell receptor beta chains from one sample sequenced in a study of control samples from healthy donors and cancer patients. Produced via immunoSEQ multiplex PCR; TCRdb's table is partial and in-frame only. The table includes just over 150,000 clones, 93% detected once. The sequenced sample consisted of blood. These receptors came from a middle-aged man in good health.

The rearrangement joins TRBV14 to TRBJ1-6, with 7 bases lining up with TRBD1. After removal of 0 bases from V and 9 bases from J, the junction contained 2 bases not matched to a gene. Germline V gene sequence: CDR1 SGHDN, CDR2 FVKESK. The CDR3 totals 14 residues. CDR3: CASSQETGVSPLHF. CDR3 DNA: TGTGCCAGCAGCCAAGAAACAGGGGTTTCACCCCTCCACTTT.

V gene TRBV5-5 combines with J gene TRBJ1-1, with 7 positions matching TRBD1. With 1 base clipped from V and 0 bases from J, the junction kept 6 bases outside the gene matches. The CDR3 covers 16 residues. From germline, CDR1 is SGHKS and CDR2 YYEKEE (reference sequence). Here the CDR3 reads CASSLLGGPLNTEAFF. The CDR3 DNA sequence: TGTGCCAGCAGCTTGTTAGGGGGCCCATTGAACACTGAAGCTTTCTTT.

CDR3 sequence: CASSYIAGTSTDTQYF. The CDR3 DNA reads TGTGCCAGCAGCTACATAGCGGGGACTAGCACAGATACGCAGTATTTT. The chain has TRBV7-2 and TRBJ2-3; 8 bases align to TRBD2. This CDR3 comprises 16 residues. Per the germline V gene, CDR1 is SGHTA and CDR2 is FQGNSA. Unmatched junction bases numbered 6, after V lost 4 bases and J lost 0 bases. The entire variable domain, with the rest obtained from reference TRBV7-2 and TRBJ2-3, is as follows: GAGVSQSPSNKVTEKGKDVELRCDPISGHTALYWYRQSLGQGLEFLIYFQGNSAPDKSGLPSDRFSAERTGGSVSTLTIQRTQQEDSAVYLCASSYIAGTSTDTQYFGPGTRLTVL.

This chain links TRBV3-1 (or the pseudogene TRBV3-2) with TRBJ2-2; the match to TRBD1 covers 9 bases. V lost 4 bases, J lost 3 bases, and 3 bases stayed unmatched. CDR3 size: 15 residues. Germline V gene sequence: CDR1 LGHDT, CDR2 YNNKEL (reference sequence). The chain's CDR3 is CASSPGQGDTGELFF. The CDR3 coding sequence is TGTGCCAGCAGCCCGGGACAGGGAGACACCGGGGAGCTGTTTTTT.

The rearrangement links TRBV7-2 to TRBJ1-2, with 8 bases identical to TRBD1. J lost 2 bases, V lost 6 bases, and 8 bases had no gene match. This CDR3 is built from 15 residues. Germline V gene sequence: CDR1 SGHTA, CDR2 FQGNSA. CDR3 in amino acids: CASRPPGQGNYGYTF. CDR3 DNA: TGTGCCAGCAGGCCACCTGGACAGGGAAACTATGGCTACACCTTC.

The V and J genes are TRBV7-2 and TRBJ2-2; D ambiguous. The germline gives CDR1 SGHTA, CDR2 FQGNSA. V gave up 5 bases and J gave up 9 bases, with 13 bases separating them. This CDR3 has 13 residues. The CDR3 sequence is CASSMILRRELFF. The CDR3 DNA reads TGTGCCAGCAGCATGATCCTTAGGCGGGAGCTGTTTTTT.